This T cell receptor beta chain was observed in a study of shared clonotypes between healthy human individuals. The CDR3 sequence is 16 residues long. Germline V gene sequence: CDR1 LNHDA, CDR2 SQIVND (reference sequence). The V end was cut by 3 bases, the J end by 0 bases, with 11 bases between. Clones were read by immunoSEQ multiplex PCR, and TCRdb kept only the in-frame ones, dropping some. The sample lists about 1.5 million clones; roughly 97% were seen once. The V call is TRBV19, the J call TRBJ2-2, with unresolved D. Material: naive CD4+ T cells sorted from blood. As to subset: CD45RA+ positively selected. This TCR was recovered from a man younger than 45 in good health. As DNA, the CDR3 is TGTGCCAGTAGTATCCCGAGCTCCGCGAACACCGGGGAGCTGTTTTTT. Translated, it gives CASSIPSSANTGELFF.